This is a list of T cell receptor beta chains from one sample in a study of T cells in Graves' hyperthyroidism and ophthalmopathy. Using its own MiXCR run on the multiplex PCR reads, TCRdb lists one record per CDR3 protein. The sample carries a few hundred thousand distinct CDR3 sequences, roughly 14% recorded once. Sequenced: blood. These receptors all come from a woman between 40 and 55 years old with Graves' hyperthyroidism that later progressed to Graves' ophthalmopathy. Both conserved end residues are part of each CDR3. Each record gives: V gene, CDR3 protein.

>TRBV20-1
CSAPSTLNSPLHF
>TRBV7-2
CASSSHGQGLGSPLHF
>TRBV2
CASVTGKNSPLHF
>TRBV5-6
CASSSRWTGSYEQCF
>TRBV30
CAWSVGLGTGELFF
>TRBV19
CASSIMDTGELFF
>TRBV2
CASSEAGQGSNQPQHF
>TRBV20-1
CSARLRDHSGNTIYF
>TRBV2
CASARLAGVNEQFF
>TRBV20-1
CSARDFGRRGSLDEQFF
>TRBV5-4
CASSFAGTGPNTEAFF
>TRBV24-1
CATSDPPSYEQYF
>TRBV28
CASSLSLAGGSEQYF
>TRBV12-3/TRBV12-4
CASKKRTSGTKETQYF
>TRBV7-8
CASSLGSGTWVSNTEAFF
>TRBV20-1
CRVGPGSSQYF
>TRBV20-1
CSARGLPGNQPQHF
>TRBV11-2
CAGSLGSRATNEKLFF
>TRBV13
CASSLGEGYGYTF
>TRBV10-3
CATEGSGELFF
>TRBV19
CASSPSGTGNSPLHF
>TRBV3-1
CASSPMARAVYEQYF
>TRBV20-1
CSATAGGLTGELFF
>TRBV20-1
CSARDQRGGTDTQYF
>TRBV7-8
CASSLVGLAGSNEQFF
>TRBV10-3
CAISERDSGGYTF
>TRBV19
CASSVASGSTGELFF
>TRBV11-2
CASSLVLSTSGKGDTQYF
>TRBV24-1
CATSDGTSGRPSGANVLTF
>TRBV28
CASSLPSGTYGYTF
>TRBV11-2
CASSPLRRVDGYTF
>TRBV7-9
CASSLYGDTGELFF
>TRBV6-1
CASSLTSGPGWTGELFF
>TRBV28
CASSRQFLNSPLHF
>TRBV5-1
CASSPGQLKTEAFF
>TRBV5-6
CASSETGDWGQPQHF
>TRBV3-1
CASSQGGSVRYDEQYF
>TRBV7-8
CASSRHSGSSYNEQFF
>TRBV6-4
CASSYSETTSYEQYF
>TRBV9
CASSVAGRGTSEQYF
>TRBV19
CASSMILLAGGPNEQFF
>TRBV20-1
CSARGGGQFSNQPQHF
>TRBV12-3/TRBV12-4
CASTPGGNGEQYF
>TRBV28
CASSFRTLAGSGANVLTF
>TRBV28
CASSLPRPSGTQETQYF
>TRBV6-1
CASNVGGGASKTQYF
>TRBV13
CASSLGPPRQGGNGYTF
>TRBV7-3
CASSLTFGGAGANVLTF
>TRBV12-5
CASGRDLGETQYF
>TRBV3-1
CASSQQVMSGNEQFF
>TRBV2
CASSLGGTRNTGELFF
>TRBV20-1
CSARRGQAVDGYTF
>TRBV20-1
CSASGFGTGAYNEQFF
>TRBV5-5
CASRKGQGQPQHF
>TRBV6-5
CASVDTPSSGNTIYF
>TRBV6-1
CATSGVEQGGQPQHF
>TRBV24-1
CATSDASGTGLINEQFF
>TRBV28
CASSSTGLAGGPGGELFF
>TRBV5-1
CASSLAGREPQHF
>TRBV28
CASSQGLAGARDTQYF